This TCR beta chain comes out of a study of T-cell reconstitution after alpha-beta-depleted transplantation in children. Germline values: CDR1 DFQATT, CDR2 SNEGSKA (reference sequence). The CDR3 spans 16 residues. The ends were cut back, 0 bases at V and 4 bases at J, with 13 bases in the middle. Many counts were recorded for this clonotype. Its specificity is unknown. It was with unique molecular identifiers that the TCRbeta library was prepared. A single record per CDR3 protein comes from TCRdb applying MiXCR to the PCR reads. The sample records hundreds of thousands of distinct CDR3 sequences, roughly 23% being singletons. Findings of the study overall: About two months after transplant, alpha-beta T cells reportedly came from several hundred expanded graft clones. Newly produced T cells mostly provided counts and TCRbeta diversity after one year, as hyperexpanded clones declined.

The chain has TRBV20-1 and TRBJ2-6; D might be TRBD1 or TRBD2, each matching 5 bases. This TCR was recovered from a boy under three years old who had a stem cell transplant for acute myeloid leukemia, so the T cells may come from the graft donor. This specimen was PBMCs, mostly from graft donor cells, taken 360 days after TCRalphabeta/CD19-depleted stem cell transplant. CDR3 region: CSARDWSRGGANVLTF. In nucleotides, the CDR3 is TGCAGTGCTAGAGATTGGTCGAGGGGAGGGGCCAACGTCCTGACTTTC.